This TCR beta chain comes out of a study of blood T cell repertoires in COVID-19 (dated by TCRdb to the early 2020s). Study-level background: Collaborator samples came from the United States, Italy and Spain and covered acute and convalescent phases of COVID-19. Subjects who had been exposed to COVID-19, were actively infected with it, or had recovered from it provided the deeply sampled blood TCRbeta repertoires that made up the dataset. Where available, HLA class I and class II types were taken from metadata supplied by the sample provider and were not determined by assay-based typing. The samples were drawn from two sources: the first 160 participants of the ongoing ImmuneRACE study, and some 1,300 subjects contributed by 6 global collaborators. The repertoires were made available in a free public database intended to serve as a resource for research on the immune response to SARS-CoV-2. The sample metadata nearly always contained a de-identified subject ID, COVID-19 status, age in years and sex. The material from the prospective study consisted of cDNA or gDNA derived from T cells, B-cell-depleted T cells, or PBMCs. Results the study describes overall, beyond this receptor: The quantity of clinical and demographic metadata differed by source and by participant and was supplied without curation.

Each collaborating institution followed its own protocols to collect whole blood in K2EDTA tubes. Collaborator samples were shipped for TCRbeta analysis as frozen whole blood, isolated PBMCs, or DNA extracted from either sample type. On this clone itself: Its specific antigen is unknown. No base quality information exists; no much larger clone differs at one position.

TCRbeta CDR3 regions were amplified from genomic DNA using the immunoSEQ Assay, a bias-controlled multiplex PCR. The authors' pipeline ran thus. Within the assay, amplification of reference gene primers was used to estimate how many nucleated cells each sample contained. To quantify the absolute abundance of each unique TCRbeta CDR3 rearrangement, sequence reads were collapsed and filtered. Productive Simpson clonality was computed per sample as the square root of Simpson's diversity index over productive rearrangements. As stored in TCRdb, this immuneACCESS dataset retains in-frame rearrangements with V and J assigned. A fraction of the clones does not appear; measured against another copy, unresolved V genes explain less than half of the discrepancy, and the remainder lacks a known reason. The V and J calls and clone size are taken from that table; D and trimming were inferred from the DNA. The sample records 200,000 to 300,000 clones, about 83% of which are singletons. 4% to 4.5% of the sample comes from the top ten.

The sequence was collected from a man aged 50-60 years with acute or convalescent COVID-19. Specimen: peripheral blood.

The CDR3 sequence is CASRRQGTDTQYF. The DNA sequence reads TGTGCCAGCAGGAGACAAGGAACAGATACGCAGTATTTT. Here the chain combines TRBV11-3 and TRBJ2-3; the D gene assignment is ambiguous. Reading from cysteine to phenylalanine, the CDR3 counts 13 amino acids. This entry keeps only the CDR3 DNA: 39 bases, framed from base 1. Per the germline V gene, SGHNT is the CDR1 and YENEEA is the CDR2. V is pared back by 6 bases and J by 3 bases, with 10 bases lying between the germline termini.